The clone carrying this T cell receptor (beta chain) was picked up many times. The sample originates from a study of blood T cell repertoires in COVID-19. Clones were sequenced by immunoSEQ multiplex PCR, and TCRdb holds only the in-frame ones, with some missing. Of roughly 290,000 clones in the sample, 87% were seen once. The CDR3 sequence is 14 residues long. The V and J ends lost 3 bases and 8 bases respectively, with 13 bases between them. Per germline, CDR1 MDHEN and CDR2 SYDVKM. The clonotype originates from a woman between 35 and 50 years old who had recovered from COVID-19. Sequenced sample: PBMCs or T cells enriched from blood (not recorded which). The V call is TRBV28, the J call TRBJ1-4; no definite D call. CDR3 residues: CASSLAEMGEKLFF. The CDR3 nucleotides read TGTGCCAGCAGTTTGGCCGAGATGGGCGAAAAACTGTTTTTT.